The subject of this entry is one T cell receptor (beta chain). Here immunoSEQ multiplex PCR was the method, and the copy in TCRdb shows in-frame clones only, minus some. The sample yields 55,000 to 75,000 clones, approximately 94% seen once. CDR3 length: 13 residues. V was cut by 3 bases and J by 7 bases, with 10 bases left in between. CDR1 and CDR2 from the germline V gene are LNHNV and YYDKDF (reference sequence). The data stem from a study of technical replicates of blood from four donors. This chain links TRBV15 with TRBJ1-5; D is perhaps TRBD1 (6 bases). The sample consisted of T cells isolated from PBMCs. This clonotype was sampled from a human donor in good health. CDR3 region: CATSRAGVQPQHF. CDR3 DNA sequence: TGTGCCACCAGCAGGGCAGGGGTACAGCCCCAGCATTTT.